Reported below is one TCR beta chain. Method: immunoSEQ multiplex PCR; TCRdb's copy keeps in-frame clones and lacks some. The table includes about 180,000 clones, 89% detected once. This record belongs to a study of blood T cell repertoires in COVID-19. The overall study: The United States, Italy and Spain supplied acute and convalescent COVID-19 samples.

Deletions cut 0 bases from V and 5 bases from J, with 9 bases between. Germline CDR1 and CDR2: SGHRS and YFSETQ. The CDR3 runs to 13 residues. The receptor's source is a woman between 35 and 50 years old with acute COVID-19. V gene TRBV5-1 combines with J gene TRBJ2-7; tentatively, D is TRBD2 (5 bases). The sequenced material came from PBMCs or T cells enriched from blood (not recorded which). CDR3 DNA sequence: TGCGCCAGCAGCTTGGACGGGGTTAACGAGCAGTACTTC. It translates to CASSLDGVNEQYF.